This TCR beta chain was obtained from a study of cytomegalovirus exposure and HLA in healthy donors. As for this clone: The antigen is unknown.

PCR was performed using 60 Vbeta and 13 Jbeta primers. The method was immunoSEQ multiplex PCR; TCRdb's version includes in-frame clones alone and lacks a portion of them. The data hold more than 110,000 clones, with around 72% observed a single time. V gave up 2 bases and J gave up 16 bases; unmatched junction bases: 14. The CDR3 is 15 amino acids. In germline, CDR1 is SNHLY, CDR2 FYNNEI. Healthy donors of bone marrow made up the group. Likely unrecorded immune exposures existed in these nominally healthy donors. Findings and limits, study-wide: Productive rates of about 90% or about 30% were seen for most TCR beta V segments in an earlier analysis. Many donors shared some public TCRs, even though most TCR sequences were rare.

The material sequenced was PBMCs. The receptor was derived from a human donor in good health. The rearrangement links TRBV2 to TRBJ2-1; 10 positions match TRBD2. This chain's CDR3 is CASSEISSGGFSHFF. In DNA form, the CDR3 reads TGTGCCAGCAGTGAAATTTCTAGCGGGGGCTTCTCTCATTTCTTC.